A single sample is the source of the 24 T cell receptor beta chains below, sequenced in a study of T cell clusters in autoimmune cytopenias. Each sample's input was 250 ng genomic DNA, 30,000 to 45,000 genome equivalents. TRB was amplified by touch-down multiplex PCR, primer pools A and B combined. TCRdb re-analyzed the multiplex PCR reads; it lists each CDR3 protein once, without DNA. This sample's clone table lists around 5,400 distinct CDR3 sequences. These data also formed part of another study, on T cell repertoires in aging, cancer and after chemotherapy.

Sequencing was done on a sample of peripheral blood. The source is a human donor in good health.

This clonotype shows up as medium-sized by frequency. This chain links TRBV19 with TRBJ1-2; TCRdb returns TRBD1, unconfirmable since there is no DNA. The CDR3 spans 14 residues. Germline V lookup: CDR1 LNHDA, CDR2 SQIVND (reference sequence). This chain's CDR3 is CASSGPRVNYGYTF.

This clonotype is labeled medium-sized based on frequency. The gene calls are TRBV13 and TRBJ2-3; checking the TCRdb D call of TRBD1 is not possible without DNA. Germline CDR1 reads PRHDT; CDR2 reads FYEKMQ (reference sequence). There are 16 residues in the CDR3. The CDR3: CASSLRVTGSTDTQYF.

This clonotype is medium-sized by frequency. The CDR3 reads CASSLLIAGGGKQETQYF. This chain connects TRBV5-5 to TRBJ2-5; TCRdb's D gene call, TRBD2, goes unchecked for lack of DNA. Germline assignment: CDR1 SGHKS and CDR2 YYEKEE (reference sequence). This CDR3 region has 18 residues.

The V and J genes are TRBV10-1 and TRBJ1-4; TCRdb names TRBD1, which stays unverified in the absence of DNA. CDR1 is WNHNN and CDR2 is SYGVQD in the germline V gene (reference sequence). The CDR3 totals 17 residues. CDR3 sequence reads: CASSDLSPDREREKLFF.

V gene TRBV5-1 combines with J gene TRBJ2-1; the D gene TCRdb calls, TRBD1, cannot be checked with no DNA. Germline V gene sequence: CDR1 SGHRS, CDR2 YFSETQ. This CDR3 region has 14 residues. The CDR3 loop reads CASTTDTSYNEQFF.

According to its frequency, this clonotype is medium-sized (0.01 to 0.1%). V usage is TRBV19 and J usage is TRBJ1-5; as DNA is missing, the TRBD1 call by TCRdb cannot be tested. The CDR3 runs to 15 residues. Germline V gene lookup returns CDR1 LNHDA and CDR2 SQIVND (reference sequence). The CDR3 loop reads CASSMGRGNNQPQHF.

This clonotype is called medium-sized based on its frequency. The rearrangement links TRBV6-5 to TRBJ2-7; TCRdb returns TRBD1, unconfirmable since there is no DNA. The CDR3 extends over 13 amino acids. Germline V CDR1 and CDR2: MNHEY, SVGAGI. CDR3 protein: CASRGDRDGEQYF.

This clonotype is medium-sized (0.01 to 0.1%) by frequency. The chain employs TRBV27 and TRBJ2-3; TCRdb proposes TRBD2, but this gene call is untestable without DNA. CDR3 length equals 15 residues. Germline V gene sequence: CDR1 MNHEY, CDR2 SMNVEV (reference sequence). The CDR3 reads CASSFLRREGDTQYF.

The chain employs TRBV20-1 and TRBJ1-5; TCRdb selects TRBD1, and the lack of DNA leaves this call unchecked. CDR3 length: 15 residues. CDR1 is DFQATT, CDR2 SNEGSKA, per germline (reference sequence). The CDR3 protein is CSARGRAGEAQPQHF.

This clonotype is classed as medium-sized by frequency. The chain employs TRBV19 and TRBJ2-2. CDR3 length equals 17 residues. Germline lookup yields CDR1 LNHDA and CDR2 SQIVND (reference sequence). The CDR3 loop is CASSLIRLRVHTGELFF.

This clonotype is labeled medium-sized (0.01 to 0.1%) based on frequency. The rearrangement joins TRBV6-6 to TRBJ2-7; TCRdb's D call, TRBD1, is unchecked because there is no DNA. Germline V gene lookup returns CDR1 MNHNY and CDR2 SVGAGI (reference sequence). This CDR3 comprises 13 residues. This CDR3 is CASSYSGNYEQYF.

V is TRBV27 and J is TRBJ2-3; TCRdb returns TRBD2, unconfirmable since there is no DNA. Germline CDR1 is MNHEY and CDR2 is SMNVEV (reference sequence). This CDR3 has 17 residues. The CDR3: CASTQWSPLAGTDTQYF.

The chain recombines TRBV6-6 with TRBJ2-1; TCRdb reports TRBD2, a call that lacks DNA to check it against. Looked up from germline, CDR1 is MNHNY and CDR2 is SVGAGI (reference sequence). This CDR3 comprises 13 residues. CDR3 sequence: CASSSAGTHEQFF.

This clonotype is medium-sized by frequency. This sequence joins TRBV6-1 and TRBJ2-7; without DNA, the TCRdb call of TRBD2 cannot be checked. Germline V gene lookup returns CDR1 MNHNS and CDR2 SASEGT. The CDR3 totals 13 residues. CDR3 protein: CATLAGISYEQYF.

The chain uses TRBV6-2 or TRBV6-3 and TRBJ2-3; as DNA is missing, the TRBD2 call by TCRdb cannot be tested. From germline, CDR1 is MNHEY and CDR2 SVGEGT. The CDR3 runs to 16 residues. The CDR3 here is CASSYRDLQPTDTQYF.

This clonotype registers medium-sized by frequency. The chain employs TRBV18 and TRBJ2-5. The germline CDR1 and CDR2 sequences are KGHSH and LQKENI. The CDR3 is 13 amino acids. The CDR3 sequence: CASSPTRQETQYF.

The chain uses TRBV7-2 and TRBJ1-2; without DNA, the TCRdb call of TRBD1 cannot be checked. Germline CDR1 reads SGHTA; CDR2 reads FQGNSA. CDR3 size: 16 residues. This CDR3 reads CASSPYRTGGKYGYTF.

According to its frequency, this clonotype is medium-sized (0.01 to 0.1%). This rearrangement joins TRBV18 to TRBJ2-3; TCRdb's D gene call, TRBD2, goes unchecked for lack of DNA. Germline CDR1 KGHSH, CDR2 LQKENI. This CDR3 comprises 14 residues. CDR3: CASSPGPTTDTQYF.

Judged by frequency, this clonotype is medium-sized. The chain recombines TRBV27 with TRBJ1-5. The germline CDR1 and CDR2 sequences are MNHEY and SMNVEV (reference sequence). The CDR3 length is 14 residues. CDR3 in amino acids: CASSLHNSNQPQHF.

Its frequency marks this clonotype as medium-sized. The V gene is TRBV5-4, the J gene TRBJ1-4. This CDR3 is 15 amino acids long. The germline gives CDR1 SGHNT, CDR2 YYREEE (reference sequence). The CDR3: CASSFSGRGGEKLFF.

This sequence joins TRBV2 and TRBJ2-3. Germline V gives CDR1 SNHLY, CDR2 FYNNEI. The CDR3 has 12 residues. The CDR3 region is CASSGPQVTQYF. The complete variable domain, with remaining parts taken from reference TRBV2 and TRBJ2-3, reads EPEVTQTPSHQVTQMGQEVILRCVPISNHLYFYWYRQILGQKVEFLVSFYNNEISEKSEIFDDQFSVERPDGSNFTLKIRSTKLEDSAMYFCASSGPQVTQYFGPGTRLTVL.

The gene calls are TRBV12-3 or TRBV12-4 and TRBJ2-5; TCRdb selects TRBD2, and the lack of DNA leaves this call unchecked. This CDR3 contains 17 residues. CDR3 amino acids: CASSSKRLAGIAETQYF.

This clonotype shows up as large by frequency. The chain carries TRBV29-1 and TRBJ2-1. Germline V lookup: CDR1 SQVTM, CDR2 ANQGSEA. The CDR3 has 13 residues. CDR3 loop: CSVGLSADNEQFF.

This clonotype is classed as medium-sized (0.01 to 0.1%) by frequency. This chain connects TRBV29-1 to TRBJ1-3; absent DNA, TCRdb's TRBD1 call cannot be checked. Per germline, CDR1 SQVTM and CDR2 ANQGSEA. This CDR3 contains 14 residues. The CDR3 reads CSVKTTGDGNTIYF. Based on the CDR3 plus reference TRBV29-1 and TRBJ1-3, the full variable domain is SAVISQKPSRDICQRGTSLTIQCQVDSQVTMMFWYRQQPGQSLTLIATANQGSEATYESGFVIDKFPISRPNLTFSTLTVSNMSPEDSSIYLCSVKTTGDGNTIYFGEGSWLTVV.